Following are 7 T cell receptor beta chains from one sample sequenced in a study of cytomegalovirus exposure and HLA in healthy donors. It was with 60 Vbeta and 13 Jbeta primers that the PCR ran. The assay was immunoSEQ multiplex PCR, and TCRdb's table has in-frame clones only and misses some. The repertoire consists of about 140,000 clones, with 82% occurring once and the leading ten covering 1.9%. The sequencing sample was made of PBMCs. Source of these receptors: a woman aged 35 to 49 in good health and CMV-seronegative.

The chain is built from TRBV19 and TRBJ2-1, with 8 bases aligning to TRBD2. Trimming took 6 bases from V and 10 from J; bases not matched to a gene: 8. Germline V gene data show CDR1 as LNHDA and CDR2 as SQIVND (reference sequence). The CDR3 spans 13 residues. Here the CDR3 DNA reads TGTGCCAGTAGGTGGGCGGGAGGCGGGGAGCAGTTCTTC. Translated: CASRWAGGGEQFF.

The sample holds a few counts of this clone. The chain combines TRBV28 with TRBJ2-7, with 11 nucleotides matching TRBD2. V shed 5 bases and J 3 bases; nucleotides not matched to a gene: 9. Per germline, CDR1 MDHEN and CDR2 SYDVKM. This CDR3 region has 16 residues. As DNA, the CDR3 is TGTGCCAGCAGTCCTTACCCTCTAGCGGGAGGCTACGAGCAGTACTTC. Translating gives CASSPYPLAGGYEQYF.

V usage is TRBV5-5 and J usage is TRBJ1-1; 12 bases match TRBD1. This CDR3 is built from 16 residues. Germline V gene sequence: CDR1 SGHKS, CDR2 YYEKEE (reference sequence). After removal of 6 bases from V and 0 bases from J, the junction contained 6 bases not matched to a gene. CDR3 coding DNA: TGTGCCAGCACGGGACAGGGGGCGAGAATGAACACTGAAGCTTTCTTT. Translation: CASTGQGARMNTEAFF.

V usage is TRBV5-6 and J usage is TRBJ2-1; 11 bases are a match to TRBD2. After removal of 3 bases from V and 4 bases from J, the junction contained 6 bases not matched to a gene. The germline V gene encodes CDR1 SGHDT and CDR2 YYEEEE. The CDR3 totals 16 residues. The CDR3 reads CASSSPGLADYNEQFF. CDR3 bases: TGTGCCAGCAGCTCCCCGGGACTAGCGGATTACAATGAGCAGTTCTTC.

For the CDR3, the DNA is TGTGCCAGCATTGGTTTATTAGCGGGAGGATACAATGAGCAGTTCTTC. Translation gives CASIGLLAGGYNEQFF. The chain joins TRBV6-6 to TRBJ2-1, with 10 bases aligning to TRBD2. This CDR3 is built from 16 residues. Germline V gives CDR1 MNHNY, CDR2 SVGAGI (reference sequence). Trimming removed 7 bases from V and 4 bases from J; junction bases left unmatched: 10.

This clone appeared once. The chain links TRBV30 to TRBJ2-1, with D unresolved. Trimming shortened V by 0 bases and J by 10 bases, and 4 bases separated the two germline ends. The CDR3 sequence is 10 residues long. The germline CDR1 and CDR2 sequences are GTSNPN and SVGIG (reference sequence). CDR3 nucleotides: TGTGCCTGGAGTGTACTGGAGCAGTTCTTC. Translation gives CAWSVLEQFF.

The chain uses TRBV28 and TRBJ1-2; TRBD1 agrees at 7 bases. Germline V gene data show CDR1 as MDHEN and CDR2 as SYDVKM. V lost 0 bases and J lost 12; bases outside the gene matches: 13. The CDR3 loop spans 15 amino acids. The CDR3 is CASSLWGTVDSGHTF. The CDR3 DNA is TGTGCCAGCAGTTTATGGGGGACAGTTGATAGCGGCCACACCTTC.